The rows below give T cell receptor beta chains drawn from one sample of a study of T cell changes during pregnancy in multiple sclerosis. Some clones are missing from TCRdb's copy, which holds only in-frame ones; the method was immunoSEQ multiplex PCR. Counted here are roughly 100,000 clones, roughly nine tenths occurring once; the ten biggest clones make up roughly 1.5%. Source: peripheral blood, taken before pregnancy. These receptors all come from a female donor with multiple sclerosis, enrolled in a pregnancy study. CDR3s include the opening cysteine and the closing phenylalanine or tryptophan. The D gene is left open where the match is weak. The size of a clone is reported for some rows only, either as once, few or many, or as a class for expanded clones.

CDR3nt | CDR3aa | d_gene | abundance | j_gene | v_gene
TGTGCCAGCACTCGGACAGGGATCTACGAGCAGTACTTC | CASTRTGIYEQYF | TRBD1 | . | TRBJ2-7 | TRBV2
TGTGCCAGCAGTGACGACAGGGCGGGCTACGAGCAGTACTTC | CASSDDRAGYEQYF | TRBD1 | . | TRBJ2-7 | TRBV6-4
TGCGCCAGCAGCTTGGTCCTTTATAGCAATCAGCCCCAGCATTTT | CASSLVLYSNQPQHF | . | . | TRBJ1-5 | TRBV5-1
TGTGCCAGCAGCGCTTCAGACAGGGGGAACTATGGCTACACCTTC | CASSASDRGNYGYTF | TRBD1 | . | TRBJ1-2 | TRBV9
TGTGCCAGCAGTTCCCTGCCCGACAGGGCCGGAGCTAACTATGGCTACACCTTC | CASSSLPDRAGANYGYTF | TRBD1 | . | TRBJ1-2 | TRBV5-5
TGTGCCATCAGTGATCGAGCTAGCGGGAACACCGGGGAGCTGTTTTTT | CAISDRASGNTGELFF | TRBD2 | . | TRBJ2-2 | TRBV10-3
TGTGCCAGCAGTGAGGCAGGGGAATCCGCTAATGAAAAACTGTTTTTT | CASSEAGESANEKLFF | . | . | TRBJ1-4 | TRBV2
TGCACCAGCAGCCAAGTGTCTGTCACAGATACGCAGTATTTT | CTSSQVSVTDTQYF | . | . | TRBJ2-3 | TRBV1
TGCAGCGTTGCAGGGGGCGGCAATCAGCCCCAGCATTTT | CSVAGGGNQPQHF | TRBD1 | . | TRBJ1-5 | TRBV29-1
TGTGCCAGCAGCGTAAGGGCAGGGAACTCACCCCTCCACTTT | CASSVRAGNSPLHF | . | . | TRBJ1-6 | TRBV9
TGTGCCAGTAGTATCCGTGGGACAGGGTGGGATTATTTTAACTATGGCTACACCTTC | CASSIRGTGWDYFNYGYTF | TRBD1 | . | TRBJ1-2 | TRBV19
TGTGCCAGCAGCCAAGCCCTACTAGCGGGAGATAACGAGCAGTACTTC | CASSQALLAGDNEQYF | TRBD2 | . | TRBJ2-7 | TRBV14
TGTGCCTGGAGTGTGCGGAGACAGGGGGCAACCGAGCAGTACTTC | CAWSVRRQGATEQYF | TRBD1 | . | TRBJ2-7 | TRBV30
TGTGCCAGCAGCATTCGGGGGTCTGAGACCCAGTACTTC | CASSIRGSETQYF | . | . | TRBJ2-5 | TRBV7-9
TGTGCCAGCAGCGAAGGGGGTACTTGGGGCTACACCTTC | CASSEGGTWGYTF | . | . | TRBJ1-2 | TRBV28
TGCGCCAGCAGCCAAGATAGCGGGACAGCCTACGAGCAGTACTTC | CASSQDSGTAYEQYF | . | . | TRBJ2-7 | TRBV4-1
TGTGCCAGCAGCCCACTCCCGAAGACTAGCGGGAGCGCCTACAATGAGCAGTTCTTC | CASSPLPKTSGSAYNEQFF | TRBD2 | . | TRBJ2-1 | TRBV6-4
TGTGCCAGCTCACCGCGGCTAGCGGGAGGAAACTCAGATACGCAGTATTTT | CASSPRLAGGNSDTQYF | TRBD2 | . | TRBJ2-3 | TRBV18
TGTGCCATCAGTGAGCGGTCAGGGTACTACAATGAGCAGTTCTTC | CAISERSGYYNEQFF | . | . | TRBJ2-1 | TRBV10-3
TGCGCCAGCAGCGTGACTAGCGGGAGGGCAGATACGCAGTATTTT | CASSVTSGRADTQYF | TRBD2 | . | TRBJ2-3 | TRBV5-1
TGTGCCTGGTACACTAGGAACACTGAAGCTTTCTTT | CAWYTRNTEAFF | . | . | TRBJ1-1 | TRBV30
TGTGCCAGCAGCCCTCGACAGACAACTAATGAAAAACTGTTTTTT | CASSPRQTTNEKLFF | . | . | TRBJ1-4 | TRBV7-2
TGTGCCACCAGCAGAGATTTTTCAGCGGGAGGCACAGATACGCAGTATTTT | CATSRDFSAGGTDTQYF | TRBD2 | . | TRBJ2-3 | TRBV15
TGTGCCAGCAGCTTGAGGTGGGCAGGGCGGGGGGATAAAGCTTTCTTT | CASSLRWAGRGDKAFF | . | . | TRBJ1-1 | TRBV5-4
TGTGCCAGCATCTTAGGGGAAGATACGCAGTATTTT | CASILGEDTQYF | . | . | TRBJ2-3 | TRBV21-1
TGTGCCAGTTCCGGGACAGGAGAGACCCAGTACTTC | CASSGTGETQYF | TRBD1 | . | TRBJ2-5 | TRBV19
TGTGCCAGCAGGATAGCGGGAGGGCGTGAGCAGTTCTTC | CASRIAGGREQFF | TRBD2 | once | TRBJ2-1 | TRBV27
TGTGCCAGCCTAACCACGGGACAGGGGGCGGATGAGCAGTTCTTC | CASLTTGQGADEQFF | TRBD1 | . | TRBJ2-1 | TRBV18
TGTGCCAGCAGTTACTCGAGGTATAGCGGCTACGAGCAGTACTTC | CASSYSRYSGYEQYF | . | . | TRBJ2-7 | TRBV6-5
TGCGCCAGCAGCTTCACAGGTGGCGGCGACACCGGGGAGCTGTTTTTT | CASSFTGGGDTGELFF | . | . | TRBJ2-2 | TRBV5-1
TGTGCCAGTAGAGGCAGGGGCACTGAAGCTTTCTTT | CASRGRGTEAFF | . | once | TRBJ1-1 | TRBV19
TGTGCCAGCAGCACGACTAGCGGAACAGATACGCAGTATTTT | CASSTTSGTDTQYF | TRBD2 | once | TRBJ2-3 | TRBV5-8
TGCGCCAGCGATAGGGGCTCCCACACCGGGGAGCTGTTTTTT | CASDRGSHTGELFF | . | . | TRBJ2-2 | TRBV5-1
TGTGCCATCAGTGATTCGGGACAGGGAACAGATACGCAGTATTTT | CAISDSGQGTDTQYF | TRBD1 | . | TRBJ2-3 | TRBV10-3
TGTGCCTGGAGCACGGGACAGCCAATTGTTGGGACTGAAGCTTTCTTT | CAWSTGQPIVGTEAFF | TRBD1 | . | TRBJ1-1 | TRBV30
TGTGCCAGCAGCGTACGGGGAATGGGAATGAACACTGAAGCTTTCTTT | CASSVRGMGMNTEAFF | . | . | TRBJ1-1 | TRBV7-9
TGTGCCAGCAGCTTAGGCCAGGGCAATGAGCAGTTCTTC | CASSLGQGNEQFF | . | . | TRBJ2-1 | TRBV7-3
TGTGCCAGCAGCTTAGACAGGGGTGGCAATCAGCCCCAGCATTTT | CASSLDRGGNQPQHF | TRBD1 | . | TRBJ1-5 | TRBV7-2
TGTGCCAGCAGTAACAGGGGCGATCAGCCCCAGCATTTT | CASSNRGDQPQHF | TRBD1 | . | TRBJ1-5 | TRBV6-1
TGTGCCACCAGCACAAGCGGGAGGGCCTCAGATACGCAGTATTTT | CATSTSGRASDTQYF | TRBD2 | . | TRBJ2-3 | TRBV15
TGTGCCTCCATAACGGGACAGTGGTTTACTACCGGTGAAGCTTTCTTT | CASITGQWFTTGEAFF | TRBD1 | . | TRBJ1-1 | TRBV30
TGTGCCAGCTCTTTGGACTTCTCGGCTCTCACTGAAGCTTTCTTT | CASSLDFSALTEAFF | . | . | TRBJ1-1 | TRBV6-1
TGTGCCATCAGTGTCGACAGAAACATGAACACTGAAGCTTTCTTT | CAISVDRNMNTEAFF | . | . | TRBJ1-1 | TRBV10-3
TGTGCCAGCTCACCGACTCCCGGGTACGAGCAGTACTTC | CASSPTPGYEQYF | . | . | TRBJ2-7 | TRBV18
TGCGCCAGCAGCTCAGCTCACCGGGACAGGGTAGAGACCCAGTACTTC | CASSSAHRDRVETQYF | TRBD1 | once | TRBJ2-5 | TRBV5-1
TGTGCCAGCAGTGTACGACAGGGTGTTGTCAATGAGCAGTTCTTC | CASSVRQGVVNEQFF | TRBD1 | . | TRBJ2-1 | TRBV6-4
TGTGCCAGCATGCCAACCCAGGGAAGCACTGAAGCTTTCTTT | CASMPTQGSTEAFF | . | . | TRBJ1-1 | TRBV11-2
TGTGCCAGTAGTCTAGGCCTAGCGGGAGGGGAGACCCAGTACTTC | CASSLGLAGGETQYF | TRBD2 | . | TRBJ2-5 | TRBV19
TGTGCCAGCAGCGTAGAAGTTAGCGGGACCTACAATGAGCAGTTCTTC | CASSVEVSGTYNEQFF | TRBD2 | . | TRBJ2-1 | TRBV9
TGTGCCAGCAGCGTAGGGGCAGGGGGCTTTCAGGCGAACACTGAAGCTTTCTTT | CASSVGAGGFQANTEAFF | TRBD1 | . | TRBJ1-1 | TRBV9
TGTGCCAGCAGCTCCTTAGCGGGGATGTACACAGATACGCAGTATTTT | CASSSLAGMYTDTQYF | TRBD2 | . | TRBJ2-3 | TRBV5-4
TGCGCCAGCACGACAGGGGGGGGTGAGACCCAGTACTTC | CASTTGGGETQYF | TRBD1 | . | TRBJ2-5 | TRBV5-1